These 2 T cell receptor beta chains share one sample of origin, sequenced in a study of shared clonotypes between healthy human individuals. TCRdb's copy holds only in-frame clones and misses some; the assay was immunoSEQ multiplex PCR. The data contain 600,000 to 750,000 clones, less than 80% of them singletons. The sequencing input was memory CD4+ T cells sorted from blood. As for subset: CD45RA-negative fraction. Receptors originate from a woman in her 30s in good health.

Points on this clone: In the same sample, other DNA sequences code for this CDR3. The chain recombines TRBV19 with TRBJ1-1; the D gene is possibly TRBD1 (6 bases). This CDR3 spans 13 amino acids. CDR1 and CDR2 from the germline V gene are LNHDA and SQIVND (reference sequence). Trimming cost V 4 bases and J 3 bases, with 9 bases left between them. The CDR3 protein is CASSTQGDTEAFF. The CDR3 DNA reads TGTGCCAGTAGTACACAGGGTGACACTGAAGCTTTCTTT.

There are a few counts of this clone. This sequence joins TRBV5-1 and TRBJ1-4, with a tentative D call TRBD1 (5 bases). The V end lost 0 bases, the J end lost 8 bases, and 14 bases lay between the germline ends. This CDR3 has 15 residues. Germline CDR1 and CDR2: SGHRS and YFSETQ. CDR3 loop: CASSLEGRAWEKLFF. In nucleotides, the CDR3 is TGCGCCAGCAGCTTGGAGGGGCGGGCTTGGGAAAAACTGTTTTTT.